This entry lists 15 T cell receptor beta chains sequenced from one sample in a study of T cell responses to AZD1222 COVID-19 vaccine. Produced via immunoSEQ multiplex PCR; TCRdb's table is partial and in-frame only. Counted here are under 150,000 clones, almost 90% occurring once; the ten biggest clones make up under 2%. The sample in question was peripheral blood, obtained 28 days after the second AZD1222 dose. The origin of the receptors is an adult who received the AZD1222 COVID-19 vaccine.

The V call is TRBV7-3, the J call TRBJ2-7; no clear D. V was pared by 0 bases and J by 5 bases, with 8 bases between. This CDR3 is built from 13 residues. The V gene's germline CDR1 is SGHTA and CDR2 FQGTGA. The DNA of the CDR3 is TGTGCCAGCAGCTTAACCAGAAGTGACGAGCAGTACTTC. Its protein is CASSLTRSDEQYF. Drawing the rest from reference TRBV7-3 and TRBJ2-7, the complete variable domain is GAGVSQTPSNKVTEKGKYVELRCDPISGHTALYWYRQSLGQGPEFLIYFQGTGAADDSGLPNDRFFAVRPEGSVSTLKIQRTERGDSAVYLCASSLTRSDEQYFGPGTRLTVT.

The V gene is TRBV24-1, the J gene TRBJ2-1; 7 nucleotides match TRBD1. This CDR3 comprises 13 residues. Germline CDR1 KGHDR, CDR2 SFDVKD. V was clipped by 7 bases and J by 5 bases; unmatched bases: 4. The CDR3 reads CATRGDSNNEQFF. The CDR3 DNA reads as TGTGCCACCAGGGGGGACAGTAACAATGAGCAGTTCTTC.

The chain links TRBV21-1 to TRBJ1-1; the table gives TRBD1 as D, unverified against the DNA. TRBV21-1 is a pseudogene segment. This CDR3 is built from 20 residues. The CDR3 DNA reads as TGTGCCAGCAGCAAAGAGAGGGCGGGGGTTCAGGGGGCAAGAAACACTGAAGCTTTCTTT. It yields the protein CASSKERAGVQGARNTEAFF.

The rearrangement links TRBV28 to TRBJ2-4, with D perhaps assigned TRBD1 or TRBD2 (5 bases each). The ends were cut back, 5 bases at V and 0 bases at J, with 14 bases in the middle. Germline assignment: CDR1 MDHEN and CDR2 SYDVKM. The CDR3 is made up of 16 amino acids. Written as DNA, the CDR3 is TGTGCCAGCAGTCCCCCGGGGCTTATAGCCAAAAACATTCAGTACTTC. Protein sequence: CASSPPGLIAKNIQYF.

The rearrangement links TRBV4-3 to TRBJ1-2, with 7 nucleotides matching TRBD1. Germline assignment: CDR1 LGHNA and CDR2 YSLEER. Trimming took 6 bases from V and 2 from J; bases not matched to a gene: 6. The CDR3 length is 14 residues. The CDR3 sequence is CASSLQGGNYGYTF. Here the CDR3 DNA reads TGCGCCAGCAGTCTCCAGGGGGGAAACTATGGCTACACCTTC.

The J gene is TRBJ1-6, the V gene TRBV30; D is perhaps TRBD1 (6 bases). CDR3 length equals 15 residues. The germline CDR1 and CDR2 sequences are GTSNPN and SVGIG (reference sequence). Deletions cut 4 bases from V and 0 bases from J, with 10 bases between. CDR3: CAWKDRSSYNSPLHF. The CDR3 coding sequence is TGTGCCTGGAAAGACAGGAGCTCCTATAATTCACCCCTCCACTTT.

The chain carries TRBV20-1 and TRBJ1-1; D gene unclear. Germline CDR1 reads DFQATT; CDR2 reads SNEGSKA (reference sequence). Between the trimmed V and J ends, which lost 3 bases and 8 bases, there was a span of 13 bases. This CDR3 has 12 amino acids. As DNA, the CDR3 is TGCAGTGCTAGTTCACACTCCGGGGAAGCTTTCTTT. Translating it yields CSASSHSGEAFF.

J is TRBJ1-1 and V is TRBV7-3, with D perhaps matching TRBD1 (5 bases). This CDR3 region has 15 residues. Trimming took 5 bases from V and 1 from J, leaving 14 bases between them. Germline lookup yields CDR1 SGHTA and CDR2 FQGTGA. The CDR3 is CASSHSPTGNTEAFF. The CDR3 region has the DNA TGTGCCAGCAGCCATTCACCAACAGGGAACACTGAAGCTTTCTTT.

The count of this clone is one. This chain joins TRBV24-1 and TRBJ2-7; D uncertain. The V end was cut by 5 bases, the J end by 6 bases, with 13 bases between. This CDR3 is built from 13 residues. The V gene's germline CDR1 is KGHDR and CDR2 SFDVKD. The CDR3 coding sequence is TGTGCCACCAGTGGTTCCCACAGCCCCGAGCAGTACTTC. Amino acid sequence: CATSGSHSPEQYF.

This clone was detected only once. V is TRBV7-9 and J is TRBJ1-2, with D unresolved. This CDR3 is 13 amino acids long. Trimming removed 2 bases from V and 2 bases from J, with 6 bases in between. Looked up from germline, CDR1 is SEHNR and CDR2 is FQNEAQ (reference sequence). DNA for the CDR3: TGTGCCAGCAGCTTAATAGGCAACTATGGCTACACCTTC. This codes for CASSLIGNYGYTF.

V gene TRBV14 combines with J gene TRBJ2-3; 9 bases agree with TRBD2. CDR3 length equals 17 residues. After removal of 0 bases from V and 5 bases from J, the junction contained 9 bases not matched to a gene. The germline CDR1 and CDR2 sequences are SGHDN and FVKESK. The CDR3 region has the DNA TGTGCCAGCAGCCAAGATCACGCGGGGGGGCCTCAAGATACGCAGTATTTT. Encoded protein: CASSQDHAGGPQDTQYF.

The chain links TRBV14 to TRBJ2-7; weak D call: TRBD2 (6 bases). Germline lookup yields CDR1 SGHDN and CDR2 FVKESK. Trimming took 2 bases from V and 0 from J, leaving 14 bases between them. The CDR3 runs 16 residues. The CDR3, as DNA: TGTGCCAGCAGCCAATCCGGGGACGGGGGCTCCTACGAGCAGTACTTC. It yields the protein CASSQSGDGGSYEQYF.

The genes are TRBV7-9 and TRBJ1-1, with D tentatively TRBD1 (6 bases). The ends were cut back, 10 bases at V and 0 bases at J, with 9 bases in the middle. CDR3 length equals 12 residues. Germline V lookup: CDR1 SEHNR, CDR2 FQNEAQ (reference sequence). CDR3 coding DNA: TGTGCCACTACAGGGATGAACACTGAAGCTTTCTTT. Protein sequence: CATTGMNTEAFF.

V is TRBV11-2 and J is TRBJ1-4; the D is unclear. This CDR3 has 12 amino acids. V was clipped by 1 base and J by 8 bases, with 5 bases between them. CDR1 SGHAT and CDR2 FQNNGV come from the germline V gene. In DNA form, the CDR3 reads TGTGCCAGCAGCTTAGGGATCGAAAAACTGTTTTTT. Translating gives CASSLGIEKLFF. Using reference TRBV11-2 and TRBJ1-4 for the parts outside the CDR3, the full variable domain is EAGVAQSPRYKIIEKRQSVAFWCNPISGHATLYWYQQILGQGPKLLIQFQNNGVVDDSQLPKDRFSAERLKGVDSTLKIQPAKLEDSAVYLCASSLGIEKLFFGSGTQLSVL.

The chain couples TRBV11-2 to TRBJ2-1, with 10 bases lining up with TRBD2. V was pared by 2 bases and J by 6 bases, with 10 bases of the junction left unmatched. CDR3 size: 17 residues. The germline gives CDR1 SGHAT, CDR2 FQNNGV. As DNA, the CDR3 is TGTGCCAGCAGCTTAAGTACCCTAGCGGGAGTTAGCAATGAGCAGTTCTTC. It yields the protein CASSLSTLAGVSNEQFF.